The next 22 T cell receptor beta chains were all read from a single sample in a study of blood T cell repertoires in COVID-19. TCRdb's copy holds only in-frame clones and misses some; the assay was immunoSEQ multiplex PCR. The sample holds roughly 280,000 clones, less than 90% seen once. The sample was PBMCs or T cells enriched from blood (not recorded which). All receptors come from a woman in her forties or fifties who had recovered from COVID-19.

This chain connects TRBV5-5 to TRBJ2-2, with a possible D match to TRBD2 (6 bases). V was clipped by 4 bases and J by 6 bases, with 19 bases between them. This CDR3 is 16 amino acids long. CDR1 and CDR2 (germline): SGHKS, YYEKEE (reference sequence). Here the CDR3 reads CASSSTGGIRSGELFF. CDR3 DNA: TGTGCCAGCAGCAGCACGGGCGGGATAAGGTCCGGGGAGCTGTTTTTT.

DNA of the CDR3: TGTGCCAGCAGAGACAGGGTTGTGGGCGAAAAACTGTTTTTT. Its protein product is CASRDRVVGEKLFF. This chain uses TRBV28 with TRBJ1-4, with 7 bases that match TRBD1. With 6 bases clipped from V and 8 bases from J, the junction kept 9 bases outside the gene matches. The CDR3 covers 14 residues. Per germline, CDR1 MDHEN and CDR2 SYDVKM. The whole variable domain, filled in from reference TRBV28 and TRBJ1-4, reads DVKVTQSSRYLVKRTGEKVFLECVQDMDHENMFWYRQDPGLGLRLIYFSYDVKMKEKGDIPEGYSVSREKKERFSLILESASTNQTSMYLCASRDRVVGEKLFFGSGTQLSVL.

CDR3 amino acids: CASSPRDPRNTIYF. The CDR3 region has the DNA TGTGCCAGCAGCCCCCGGGATCCGAGAAACACCATATATTTT. The chain has TRBV27 and TRBJ1-3; no reliable D call. Germline assignment: CDR1 MNHEY and CDR2 SMNVEV (reference sequence). The CDR3 contains 14 residues. Trimming took 6 bases from V and 5 from J, leaving 14 bases between them.

The chain uses TRBV21-1 and TRBJ2-1; TRBD2, the table's D call, was not compared with the DNA. TRBV21-1 is an annotated pseudogene. This CDR3 is built from 19 residues. The CDR3 DNA reads as TGTGCCAGCACCGAACCGAGCACTAGCGGGAGTTGGCTTTGCAATGAGCAGTTCTTC. It specifies CASTEPSTSGSWLCNEQFF.

The CDR3: CASSVRGLSNEQFF. The CDR3, as DNA: TGTGCCAGTAGTGTCAGGGGTTTATCGAATGAGCAGTTCTTC. J is TRBJ2-1 and V is TRBV19, with D possibly being TRBD1 (6 bases). V dropped 5 bases and J dropped 7 bases, with 15 bases sitting between them. CDR1 and CDR2 from the germline V gene are LNHDA and SQIVND (reference sequence). The CDR3 has 14 residues. Using reference TRBV19 and TRBJ2-1 for the parts outside the CDR3, the full variable domain is DGGITQSPKYLFRKEGQNVTLSCEQNLNHDAMYWYRQDPGQGLRLIYYSQIVNDFQKGDIAEGYSVSREKKESFPLTVTSAQKNPTAFYLCASSVRGLSNEQFFGPGTRLTVL.

V is TRBV7-9 and J is TRBJ1-4; TRBD1 might be the D (5 bases). Between the trimmed V and J ends, which lost 8 bases and 8 bases, there was a span of 21 bases. The CDR3 runs 15 residues. The V gene's germline CDR1 is SEHNR and CDR2 FQNEAQ (reference sequence). The CDR3 spells CASALNGGVGEKLFF. CDR3 bases: TGTGCCAGCGCACTTAATGGGGGGGTCGGAGAAAAACTGTTTTTT. Combining the CDR3 with reference TRBV7-9 and TRBJ1-4 gives the whole variable domain DTGVSQNPRHKITKRGQNVTFRCDPISEHNRLYWYRQTLGQGPEFLTYFQNEAQLEKSRLLSDRFSAERPKGSFSTLEIQRTEQGDSAMYLCASALNGGVGEKLFFGSGTQLSVL.

V and J are TRBV6-5 and TRBJ2-1; maybe TRBD1 (5 bases). The ends were cut back, 2 bases at V and 10 bases at J, with 15 bases in the middle. Germline assignment: CDR1 MNHEY and CDR2 SVGAGI. There are 14 residues in the CDR3. CDR3: CASSYRNQGFEQFF. The CDR3 coding sequence is TGTGCCAGCAGTTACCGAAACCAGGGTTTCGAGCAGTTCTTC.

The chain has TRBV28 and TRBJ2-7; TRBD2 matches 10 bases. Germline CDR1 is MDHEN and CDR2 is SYDVKM. This CDR3 is built from 14 residues. After removal of 2 bases from V and 5 bases from J, the junction contained 3 bases not matched to a gene. The CDR3 spells CASSLTLAGDEQYF. The CDR3 DNA follows: TGTGCCAGCAGTTTAACGCTAGCGGGAGACGAGCAGTACTTC.

The chain has TRBV29-1 and TRBJ2-7; 12 nucleotides match TRBD2. The CDR3 spans 14 residues. The V gene end was trimmed by 6 bases and the J gene end by 2 bases; junction bases not matched to a gene: 5. The germline CDR1 and CDR2 sequences are SQVTM and ANQGSEA. The CDR3 DNA follows: TGCAGCGTGCGACTAGCGGGAGTTCCCTACGAGCAGTACTTC. Protein: CSVRLAGVPYEQYF.

The rearrangement joins TRBV7-2 to TRBJ1-1; weak D call: TRBD1 (6 bases). V was trimmed by 5 bases and J by 6 bases, leaving 16 bases between them. CDR1 is SGHTA and CDR2 is FQGNSA in the germline V gene. This CDR3 spans 14 amino acids. CDR3 amino acids: CASSAAGGRAEAFF. CDR3 sequence (DNA): TGTGCCAGCAGCGCGGCCGGGGGGCGGGCTGAAGCTTTCTTT.

The chain uses TRBV5-6 and TRBJ2-1; 10 positions match TRBD2. V was pared by 2 bases and J by 7 bases, with 6 bases of the junction left unmatched. The CDR3 is made up of 15 amino acids. Per germline, CDR1 SGHDT and CDR2 YYEEEE. The CDR3 region is CASSFRTSGWNEQFF. The DNA for the CDR3 is TGTGCCAGCAGCTTCCGGACTAGCGGCTGGAATGAGCAGTTCTTC.

The chain links TRBV15 to TRBJ1-3; 8 bases line up with TRBD1. The CDR3 length is 13 residues. Germline-derived CDR1 and CDR2 are LNHNV and YYDKDF (reference sequence). Trimming took 3 bases from V and 6 from J; bases not matched to a gene: 1. CDR3 sequence reads: CATSRDRENTIYF. The CDR3 bases are TGTGCCACCAGCAGGGACAGGGAAAACACCATATATTTT.

This clone was seen a handful of times. V is TRBV7-2 and J is TRBJ1-1; D unresolved. Germline assignment: CDR1 SGHTA and CDR2 FQGNSA. V was pared by 0 bases and J by 6 bases, with 14 bases between. The CDR3 spans 15 residues. Written as DNA, the CDR3 is TGTGCCAGCAGCTTAGCTATTGCCTACGGAGCTGAAGCTTTCTTT. The encoded protein is CASSLAIAYGAEAFF. The full variable domain, completed using reference TRBV7-2 and TRBJ1-1, is GAGVSQSPSNKVTEKGKDVELRCDPISGHTALYWYRQSLGQGLEFLIYFQGNSAPDKSGLPSDRFSAERTGGSVSTLTIQRTQQEDSAVYLCASSLAIAYGAEAFFGQGTRLTVV.

The chain uses TRBV6-6 and TRBJ2-7; D is unclear. Germline assignment: CDR1 MNHNY and CDR2 SVGAGI (reference sequence). Between the trimmed V and J ends, which lost 5 bases and 0 bases, there was a span of 20 bases. The CDR3 totals 17 residues. CDR3 nucleotide sequence: TGTGCCAGCAGTCCCACGCCGGCGGTCCAAAGCTCCTACGAGCAGTACTTC. Translating gives CASSPTPAVQSSYEQYF.

In nucleotides, the CDR3 is TGTGCCAGCAGCCCAACAGAACGATACCAGACTGAAGCTTTCTTT. Protein product: CASSPTERYQTEAFF. This sequence joins TRBV7-9 and TRBJ1-1, with D hard to call. The length of the CDR3 is 15 residues. In germline, CDR1 is SEHNR, CDR2 FQNEAQ (reference sequence). V lost 5 bases to trimming and J lost 5 bases, with 18 bases between them.

This clone was found once. This chain links TRBV3-1 (or the pseudogene TRBV3-2) with TRBJ2-1, with TRBD2 identical over 12 bases. V was pared by 4 bases and J by 8 bases, with 3 bases of the junction left unmatched. Germline V gene sequence: CDR1 LGHDT, CDR2 YNNKEL (reference sequence). The CDR3 is made up of 14 amino acids. The CDR3 sequence: CASSLTSGSYEQFF. The CDR3 nucleotides are TGTGCCAGCAGCCTGACTAGCGGGAGCTATGAGCAGTTCTTC.

The rearrangement joins TRBV11-2 to TRBJ2-1, with 9 bases fitting TRBD2. Germline trimming cut 0 bases from V and 8 bases from J; bases unmatched to any gene: 5. Germline CDR1 and CDR2: SGHAT and FQNNGV. This CDR3 is built from 15 residues. The CDR3 DNA reads TGTGCCAGCAGCTTAGATGCGCGGGAGGGGGATGAGCAGTTCTTC. Amino acid sequence: CASSLDAREGDEQFF. Combining the CDR3 with reference TRBV11-2 and TRBJ2-1 gives the whole variable domain EAGVAQSPRYKIIEKRQSVAFWCNPISGHATLYWYQQILGQGPKLLIQFQNNGVVDDSQLPKDRFSAERLKGVDSTLKIQPAKLEDSAVYLCASSLDAREGDEQFFGPGTRLTVL.

The CDR3 protein is CASSLKAGGLIANQPQHF. DNA for the CDR3: TGTGCCAGCAGCTTAAAGGCAGGGGGCCTTATTGCCAATCAGCCCCAGCATTTT. The chain combines TRBV7-2 with TRBJ1-5; 8 nucleotides match TRBD1. The CDR3 consists of 18 residues. The trim removed 2 bases at V and 3 bases at J, leaving 12 bases unmatched. Germline V gene lookup returns CDR1 SGHTA and CDR2 FQGNSA.

The chain joins TRBV19 to TRBJ2-1; TRBD2 is a possible D gene (5 bases). The germline CDR1 and CDR2 sequences are LNHDA and SQIVND (reference sequence). V lost 1 base to trimming and J lost 4 bases, with 11 bases between them. The CDR3 sequence is 15 residues long. The CDR3 bases are TGTGCCAGTAGTATAGTTGGACTCCATTACAATGAGCAGTTCTTC. Residues: CASSIVGLHYNEQFF.

The V and J genes are TRBV6-5 and TRBJ2-7, with a weak D call TRBD2 (5 bases). CDR1 is MNHEY and CDR2 is SVGAGI in the germline V gene. The CDR3 is 14 amino acids. V was trimmed by 2 bases and J by 7 bases, leaving 15 bases between them. The CDR3 is CASSYDRGTGEQYF. In DNA form, the CDR3 reads TGTGCCAGCAGTTACGATCGGGGTACCGGAGAGCAGTACTTC.

The genes are TRBV2 and TRBJ2-5; TRBD1 might be the D (6 bases). CDR1 SNHLY and CDR2 FYNNEI come from the germline V gene. The CDR3 contains 14 residues. V was cut by 7 bases and J by 3 bases, with 15 bases left in between. The CDR3 DNA reads TGTGCCAGCACCCTAAGGACAGTTAAAGAGACCCAGTACTTC. It translates to CASTLRTVKETQYF.

The genes are TRBV28 and TRBJ1-4; 7 nucleotides agree with TRBD1. CDR3 length: 14 amino acids. Germline CDR1 is MDHEN and CDR2 is SYDVKM. Trimming removed 6 bases from V and 7 bases from J; junction bases left unmatched: 8. The CDR3 is CASRTGTAFEKLFF. The CDR3 DNA reads as TGTGCCAGCAGGACCGGGACAGCTTTTGAAAAACTGTTTTTT.